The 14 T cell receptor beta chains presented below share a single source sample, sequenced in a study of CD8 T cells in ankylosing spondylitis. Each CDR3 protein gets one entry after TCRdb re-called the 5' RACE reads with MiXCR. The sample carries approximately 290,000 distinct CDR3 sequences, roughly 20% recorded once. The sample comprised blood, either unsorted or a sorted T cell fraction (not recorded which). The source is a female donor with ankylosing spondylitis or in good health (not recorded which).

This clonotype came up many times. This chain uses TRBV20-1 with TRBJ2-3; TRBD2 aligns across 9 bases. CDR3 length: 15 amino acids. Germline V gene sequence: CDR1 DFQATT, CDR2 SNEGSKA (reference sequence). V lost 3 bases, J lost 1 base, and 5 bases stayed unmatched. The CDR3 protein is CSARTTSGRTDTQYF. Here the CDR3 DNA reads TGCAGTGCTAGGACGACTAGCGGACGCACAGATACGCAGTATTTT.

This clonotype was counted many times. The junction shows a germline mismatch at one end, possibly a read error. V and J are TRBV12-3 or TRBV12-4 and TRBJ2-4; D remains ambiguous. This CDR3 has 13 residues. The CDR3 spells CASSNSSKNIQYF. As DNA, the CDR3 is TGTGCTAGCAGCAATAGCTCCAAAAACATTCAGTACTTC.

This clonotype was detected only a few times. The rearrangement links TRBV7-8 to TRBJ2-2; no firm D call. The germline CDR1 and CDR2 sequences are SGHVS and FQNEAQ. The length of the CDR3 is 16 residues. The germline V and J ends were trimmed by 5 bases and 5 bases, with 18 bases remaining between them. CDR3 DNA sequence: TGTGCCAGCAGCCCCGCGTCTCTCCTGGGGACCGGGGAGCTGTTTTTT. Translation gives CASSPASLLGTGELFF. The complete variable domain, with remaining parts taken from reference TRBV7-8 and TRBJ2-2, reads GAGVSQSPRYKVAKRGQDVALRCDPISGHVSLFWYQQALGQGPEFLTYFQNEAQLDKSGLPSDRFFAERPEGSVSTLKIQRTQQEDSAVYLCASSPASLLGTGELFFGEGSRLTVL.

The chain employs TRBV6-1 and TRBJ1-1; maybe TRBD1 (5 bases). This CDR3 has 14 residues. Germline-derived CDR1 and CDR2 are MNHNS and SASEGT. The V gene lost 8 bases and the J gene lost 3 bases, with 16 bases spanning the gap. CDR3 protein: CASARLRGDTEAFF. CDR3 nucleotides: TGTGCCAGCGCCCGACTTCGGGGGGACACTGAAGCTTTCTTT.

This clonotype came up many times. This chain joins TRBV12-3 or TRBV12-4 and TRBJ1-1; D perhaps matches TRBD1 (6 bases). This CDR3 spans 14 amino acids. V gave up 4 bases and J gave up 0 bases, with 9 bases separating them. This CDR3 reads CASSWGGMNTEAFF. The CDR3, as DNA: TGTGCCAGCAGTTGGGGGGGCATGAACACTGAAGCTTTCTTT.

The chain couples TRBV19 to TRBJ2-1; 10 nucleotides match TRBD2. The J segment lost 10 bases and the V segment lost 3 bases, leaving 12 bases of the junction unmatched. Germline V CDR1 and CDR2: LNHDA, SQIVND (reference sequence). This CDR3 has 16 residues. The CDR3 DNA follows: TGTGCCAGTAGTATTCCGGGATTAGCGGGAGGAAGAGAGCAGTTCTTC. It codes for CASSIPGLAGGREQFF.

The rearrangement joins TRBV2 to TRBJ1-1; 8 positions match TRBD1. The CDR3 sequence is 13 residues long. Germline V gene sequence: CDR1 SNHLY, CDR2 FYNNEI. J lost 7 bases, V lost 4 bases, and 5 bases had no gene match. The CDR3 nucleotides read TGTGCCAGCAGTGCCGACAGGGGTGGTGAAGCTTTCTTT. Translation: CASSADRGGEAFF.

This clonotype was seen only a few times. CDR3 DNA sequence: TGTGCCAGCTCACCATACGCGGGCAAACAAGAGACCCAGTACTTC. It codes for CASSPYAGKQETQYF. The chain couples TRBV18 to TRBJ2-5; TRBD2 might be the D (5 bases). Trimming took off 2 bases at V and 2 bases at J, with 12 bases between the two ends. CDR1 is KGHSH and CDR2 is LQKENI in the germline V gene. The CDR3 is 15 residues long.

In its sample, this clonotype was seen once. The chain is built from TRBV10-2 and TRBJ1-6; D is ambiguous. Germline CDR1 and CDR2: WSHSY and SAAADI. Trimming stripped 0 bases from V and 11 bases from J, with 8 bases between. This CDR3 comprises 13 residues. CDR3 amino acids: CASSESESTPLHF. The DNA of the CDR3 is TGCGCCAGCAGTGAGTCCGAGAGCACACCCCTCCACTTT.

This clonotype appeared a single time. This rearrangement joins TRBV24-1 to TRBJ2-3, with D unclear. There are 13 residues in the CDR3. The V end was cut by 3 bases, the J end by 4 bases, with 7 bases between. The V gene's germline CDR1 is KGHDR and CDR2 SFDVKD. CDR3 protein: CATSDQSADTQYF. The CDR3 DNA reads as TGTGCCACCAGTGATCAGTCAGCAGATACGCAGTATTTT.

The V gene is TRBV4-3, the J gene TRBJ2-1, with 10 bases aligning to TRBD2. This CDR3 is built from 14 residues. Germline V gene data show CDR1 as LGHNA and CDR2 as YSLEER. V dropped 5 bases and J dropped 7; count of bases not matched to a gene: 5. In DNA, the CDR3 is TGCGCCAGCAGCTTTCAAGCGGGAGGGAATGAGCAGTTCTTC. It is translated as CASSFQAGGNEQFF.

CDR3 nucleotides: TGTGCCAGCAGCAGGAGGGGGAACCCAGAGACCCAGTACTTC. Translated, it gives CASSRRGNPETQYF. This chain connects TRBV6-1 to TRBJ2-5; D is tentatively TRBD1 or TRBD2 (6 bases each). The CDR3 totals 14 residues. Germline V CDR1 and CDR2: MNHNS, SASEGT. The ends were cut back, 6 bases at V and 4 bases at J, with 15 bases in the middle.

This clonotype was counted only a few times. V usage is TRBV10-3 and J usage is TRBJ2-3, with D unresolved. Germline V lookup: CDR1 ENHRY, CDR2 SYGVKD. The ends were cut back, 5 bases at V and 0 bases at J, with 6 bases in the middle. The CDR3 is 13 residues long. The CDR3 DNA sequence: TGTGCCATCAGTCCCGCTAGCACAGATACGCAGTATTTT. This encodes CAISPASTDTQYF.

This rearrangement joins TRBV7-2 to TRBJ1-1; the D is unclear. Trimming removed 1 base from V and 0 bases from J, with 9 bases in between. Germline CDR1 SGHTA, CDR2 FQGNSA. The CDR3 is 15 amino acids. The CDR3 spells CASSLVGSMNTEAFF. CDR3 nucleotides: TGTGCCAGCAGCTTAGTGGGATCCATGAACACTGAAGCTTTCTTT.